Detailed here is one TCR beta chain. The record originates from a study of cytomegalovirus exposure and HLA in healthy donors. CDR3 length equals 16 residues. V was pared by 1 base and J by 5 bases, with 7 bases of the junction left unmatched. Per the germline V gene, CDR1 is SGHKS and CDR2 is YYEKEE (reference sequence). The PCR contained 60 Vbeta and 13 Jbeta primers. Produced via immunoSEQ multiplex PCR; TCRdb's table is partial and in-frame only. Found here are 75,000 to 95,000 clones; the top ten clones hold 1.3% to 1.5%. The chain recombines TRBV5-5 with TRBJ1-4, with TRBD1 matching over 8 bases. The receptor comes from a woman aged 55 to 70 in good health and CMV-seronegative. The sequenced sample consisted of PBMCs. CDR3 bases: TGTGCCAGCAGCTTGAACGTTCGGGACAGGAATGAAAAACTGTTTTTT. It specifies CASSLNVRDRNEKLFF.